This TCR beta chain was sequenced in a study of identical twins. Each CDR3 protein gets one entry after TCRdb re-called the 5' RACE reads with MiXCR. The profile shows about 530,000 distinct CDR3 sequences, about 20% of them singletons. The same specimen was also included in a second study, on yellow fever vaccine responses in identical twins.

The sample consisted of CD4+ T cells sorted from blood. The TCR comes from a woman between 18 and 29 years old in good health.

CDR3 coding DNA: TGTGCCAGCTCACGGGACGGCACAGATACGCAGTATTTT. It is translated as CASSRDGTDTQYF. The genes are TRBV18 and TRBJ2-3, with D possibly called TRBD1 or TRBD2 (5 bases each). The CDR3 totals 13 residues. V gave up 4 bases and J gave up 1 base, with 6 bases separating them. Germline V gives CDR1 KGHSH, CDR2 LQKENI.